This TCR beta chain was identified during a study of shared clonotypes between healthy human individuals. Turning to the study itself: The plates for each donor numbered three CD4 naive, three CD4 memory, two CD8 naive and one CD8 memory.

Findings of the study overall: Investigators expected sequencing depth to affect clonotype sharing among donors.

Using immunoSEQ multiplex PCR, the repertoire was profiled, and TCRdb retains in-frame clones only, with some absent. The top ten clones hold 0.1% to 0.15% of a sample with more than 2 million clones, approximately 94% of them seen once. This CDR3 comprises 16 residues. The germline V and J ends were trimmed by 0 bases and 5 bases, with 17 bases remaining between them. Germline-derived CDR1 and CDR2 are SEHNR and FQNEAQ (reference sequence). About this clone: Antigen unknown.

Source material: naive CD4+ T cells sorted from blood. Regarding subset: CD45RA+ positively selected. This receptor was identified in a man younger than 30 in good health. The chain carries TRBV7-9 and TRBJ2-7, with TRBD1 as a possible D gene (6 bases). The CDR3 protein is CASSLAYDRPVHEQYF. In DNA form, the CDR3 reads TGTGCCAGCAGCTTAGCGTACGACAGGCCAGTACACGAGCAGTACTTC.